These 11 T cell receptor beta chains were sequenced from one sample in a study of shared clonotypes between healthy human individuals. Measured with immunoSEQ multiplex PCR; TCRdb has only the in-frame clones, and not every one. The table includes approximately 2.5 million clones, over 85% detected once. The sequencing input was naive CD4+ T cells sorted from blood. The subset: CD45RA+ positively selected. These TCRs come from a man between 18 and 35 years old in good health.

The CDR3 nucleotides are TGTGCCAGCAGTGCGAGGGGCGGAGGTTATGGCTACACCTTC. Its translation: CASSARGGGYGYTF. The chain employs TRBV6-1 and TRBJ1-2; D possibly corresponds to TRBD1 (5 bases). With 4 bases removed from V and 5 bases from J, the gap between germline ends came to 14 bases. The length of the CDR3 is 14 residues. Germline loops: CDR1 MNHNS, CDR2 SASEGT.

This chain joins TRBV30 and TRBJ2-7, with D hard to call. CDR1 is GTSNPN and CDR2 is SVGIG in the germline V gene (reference sequence). The germline V and J ends were trimmed by 1 base and 3 bases, with 13 bases remaining between them. This CDR3 has 14 amino acids. The CDR3 bases are TGTGCCTGGAGTGCACCTTGGCGAGTCTACGAGCAGTACTTC. Residues: CAWSAPWRVYEQYF.

The V and J genes are TRBV7-6 and TRBJ2-3, with 10 positions matching TRBD2. The CDR3 runs 18 residues. The junction had 12 bases not matched to a gene; V was cut back by 1 base and J by 5 bases. Per the germline V gene, CDR1 is SGHVS and CDR2 is FNYEAQ. This chain's CDR3 is CASSLGLAGVIEGDTQYF. In nucleotides, the CDR3 is TGTGCCAGCAGCTTAGGGCTAGCGGGGGTCATAGAGGGAGATACGCAGTATTTT.

About this clone: The sample has other DNA sequences that encode this CDR3 too. The rearrangement links TRBV18 to TRBJ1-6; D gene ambiguous. The CDR3 consists of 12 residues. Germline loops: CDR1 KGHSH, CDR2 LQKENI. The V end lost 3 bases, the J end lost 4 bases, and 1 base lay between the germline ends. In nucleotides, the CDR3 is TGTGCCAGCTCACCGTATAATTCACCCCTCCACTTT. Its protein product is CASSPYNSPLHF.

V gene TRBV5-4 combines with J gene TRBJ2-2; 9 bases match TRBD1. Per germline, CDR1 SGHNT and CDR2 YYREEE (reference sequence). The trim removed 0 bases at V and 6 bases at J, leaving 6 bases unmatched. The CDR3 covers 16 residues. This CDR3 is CASSLVRTGAAGELFF. The DNA for the CDR3 is TGTGCCAGCAGCTTGGTCCGGACAGGGGCCGCCGGGGAGCTGTTTTTT.

The chain is built from TRBV10-3 and TRBJ1-1; 8 bases map to TRBD1. Looked up from germline, CDR1 is ENHRY and CDR2 is SYGVKD. The CDR3 totals 14 residues. The V and J ends lost 8 bases and 2 bases, in that order; junction bases with no gene match: 7. This chain's CDR3 is CAILKTGVNTEAFF. CDR3 coding DNA: TGTGCCATCCTTAAGACAGGGGTAAACACTGAAGCTTTCTTT.

The chain employs TRBV20-1 and TRBJ1-1; no clear D. Per germline, CDR1 DFQATT and CDR2 SNEGSKA (reference sequence). The V and J ends lost 3 bases and 6 bases respectively, with 8 bases between them. CDR3 length: 11 residues. The DNA for the CDR3 is TGCAGTGCTAGCCCGCAGGCTGAAGCTTTCTTT. Translation: CSASPQAEAFF.

The chain recombines TRBV27 with TRBJ2-1; TRBD2 matches at 9 bases. V lost 4 bases to trimming and J lost 1 base; unmatched junction nucleotides: 8. Germline V lookup: CDR1 MNHEY, CDR2 SMNVEV (reference sequence). This CDR3 is 17 amino acids long. CDR3 DNA sequence: TGTGCCAGCAGTTCCCCCGCCCTAGCGGGGTCCTACAATGAGCAGTTCTTC. Its protein product is CASSSPALAGSYNEQFF.

About this clone itself: In the same sample, other DNA sequences code for this CDR3. The gene calls are TRBV5-4 and TRBJ1-1; 7 bases agree with TRBD1. CDR1 is SGHNT, CDR2 YYREEE, per germline (reference sequence). This CDR3 region has 14 residues. The V segment lost 0 bases and the J segment 1 base; nucleotides outside the gene matches: 0. In DNA, the CDR3 is TGTGCCAGCAGCTTGGCAGGGGGGAACACTGAAGCTTTCTTT. As protein: CASSLAGGNTEAFF.

J is TRBJ2-3 and V is TRBV4-1; 10 positions agree with TRBD2. CDR3 length: 17 amino acids. V trimming: 4 bases; J trimming: 6 bases; junction bases outside the gene matches: 13. Germline assignment: CDR1 MGHRA and CDR2 YSYEKL. CDR3 sequence (DNA): TGCGCCAGCAGCCCCGAAAGGAGCGGGAGGGCCGCGGATACGCAGTATTTT. The encoded protein is CASSPERSGRAADTQYF.

CDR3 protein: CASKSDPATNEKLFF. The CDR3, as DNA: TGCGCCAGCAAGTCCGATCCTGCAACTAATGAAAAACTGTTTTTT. V and J are TRBV10-2 and TRBJ1-4; D remains unclear. V lost 7 bases and J lost 0, with 12 bases in between. The CDR3 extends over 15 amino acids. Germline loops: CDR1 WSHSY, CDR2 SAAADI.